This T cell receptor beta chain was sequenced during a study of early T cells in non-severe SARS-CoV-2 infection. About the research overall: Sequencing targeted bulk RNA from unsorted whole blood, leaving chains unpaired.

This clonotype was observed at least ten times. One entry per CDR3 protein results from TCRdb running MiXCR on the 5' RACE reads. The sample holds 80,000 to 100,000 distinct CDR3 sequences; approximately 13% are singletons and the top ten take approximately 7%. CDR1 is SEHNR, CDR2 FQNEAQ, per germline (reference sequence). V was clipped by 1 base and J by 4 bases, with 17 bases between them. The CDR3 is made up of 16 amino acids. The sample was whole blood. The chain couples TRBV7-9 to TRBJ2-7; D might be TRBD1 or TRBD2, each matching 6 bases. The receptor comes from an adult who was a healthcare worker with PCR-confirmed SARS-CoV-2 infection or an uninfected control (not recorded which). CDR3 region: CASSLEGGGTPYEQYF. The CDR3 nucleotides read TGTGCCAGCAGCTTAGAAGGAGGGGGGACACCATACGAGCAGTACTTC.